Listed below are T cell receptor beta chains from one sample, sequenced in a study of blood T cell repertoires in COVID-19. Some clones are missing from TCRdb's copy, which holds only in-frame ones; the method was immunoSEQ multiplex PCR. The table includes about 250,000 clones, roughly 80% detected once. Sequencing was done on a sample of peripheral blood. The source is a man aged 50 to 60 with active or convalescent COVID-19. The CDR3 runs from the conserved cysteine through the conserved F or W. Fields, in order: clone size, J gene, D gene, V gene, CDR3 length, CDR3 DNA, CDR3 protein. A D gene is named only where the DNA matches it firmly. Some rows mark clone size as missing; the rest say once, few, many or name a class of expanded clone.

>NA|TRBJ2-2|TRBD2|TRBV27|14
TGTGCCAGCAGCTTAGCGGGGTACACCGGGGAGCTGTTTTTT
CASSLAGYTGELFF
>NA|TRBJ2-1|TRBD1|TRBV7-9|16
TGTGCCAGCAGCCATATACAGGGGAGCTCCTACAATGAGCAGTTCTTC
CASSHIQGSSYNEQFF
>few|TRBJ1-5|NA|TRBV3-1/TRBV3-2|15
TGTGCCAGCAGCCAAGATCTCACAGTCAATCAGCCCCAGCATTTT
CASSQDLTVNQPQHF
>NA|TRBJ1-4|TRBD1|TRBV28|14
TGTGCCAGCAGTATCCGGGACAGAGATGAAAAACTGTTTTTT
CASSIRDRDEKLFF
>few|TRBJ2-1|NA|TRBV7-2|14
TGTGCCAGCAGCTTGGCTCAGAACACGGGAGACGAGTTCTTC
CASSLAQNTGDEFF
>NA|TRBJ1-6|TRBD1|TRBV6-5|14
TGTGCCAGCAGACGGGACAGCCATAATTCACCCCTCCACTTT
CASRRDSHNSPLHF
>NA|TRBJ2-7|NA|TRBV24-1|13
TGTGCCACCAGTGACGCGGACATCTGGGAGCAGTACTTC
CATSDADIWEQYF
>NA|TRBJ1-1|TRBD1|TRBV19|15
TGTGCCAGTAGTCATCCTGGGACAGCGAACACTGAAGCTTTCTTT
CASSHPGTANTEAFF
>NA|TRBJ2-2|NA|TRBV6-2/TRBV6-3|17
TGTGCCAGCAGCCCCTACTCGTCAGGGCGATACACCGGGGAGCTGTTTTTT
CASSPYSSGRYTGELFF
>NA|TRBJ1-5|NA|TRBV5-6|17
TGTGCCAGCAGCTCTGGACAACTAAGAAATGGCAATCAGCCCCAGCATTTT
CASSSGQLRNGNQPQHF
>NA|TRBJ2-3|TRBD2|TRBV5-1|19
TGCGCCAGCAGCTCGGGACTAGCGGGGGGCACAACTAGCACAGATACGCAGTATTTT
CASSSGLAGGTTSTDTQYF
>NA|TRBJ2-2|TRBD1|TRBV7-2|15
TGTGCCAGCAGCCCCCGGGACAGACTCACCGGGGAGCTGTTTTTT
CASSPRDRLTGELFF
>NA|TRBJ1-2|TRBD1|TRBV5-1|13
TGCGCCAGCAGCGAGGACAGGGTCTATGGCTACACCTTC
CASSEDRVYGYTF
>NA|TRBJ2-4|TRBD1|TRBV7-9|16
TGTGCCAGCAGCCTACAGGGGGCCCAGGCCAAAAACATTCAGTACTTC
CASSLQGAQAKNIQYF
>NA|TRBJ1-5|NA|TRBV6-4|14
TGTGCCAGCAGTGACCGGGGAGGCAATCAGCCCCAGCATTTT
CASSDRGGNQPQHF
>NA|TRBJ1-6|NA|TRBV6-6|14
TGTGCCAGCAGTTACGTGGGCAGGGATTCACCCCTCCACTTT
CASSYVGRDSPLHF
>many|TRBJ2-7|NA|TRBV6-1|14
TGTGCCAGCAGTGACAGCAGGGTCATAGACGAGCAGTACTTC
CASSDSRVIDEQYF
>NA|TRBJ2-7|NA|TRBV2|13
TGTGCCAGCAGTGAAGAACGGGCGGGCGAGCAGTACTTC
CASSEERAGEQYF
>NA|TRBJ2-2|TRBD1|TRBV6-5|15
TGTGCCAGCACGGTCAGGGGGTTGAACACCGGGGAGCTGTTTTTT
CASTVRGLNTGELFF
>NA|TRBJ2-2|NA|TRBV7-2|13
TGTGCCACCCAGGGGGGTCGGGCCGGGGAGCTGTTTTTT
CATQGGRAGELFF
>NA|TRBJ2-7|TRBD1|TRBV7-9|16
TGTGCCAGCAGGCCTCTCGTAGGACAGGGGTCCTACGAGCAGTACTTC
CASRPLVGQGSYEQYF
>NA|TRBJ1-4|TRBD1|TRBV6-5|15
TGTGCCAGCAGTACAACTCAGGGGGCAAATGAAAAACTGTTTTTT
CASSTTQGANEKLFF
>once|TRBJ2-1|TRBD1|TRBV20-1|13
TGCAGTGCTAGTACGGACAGGGACAATGAGCAGTTCTTC
CSASTDRDNEQFF
>NA|TRBJ2-3|NA|TRBV5-5|15
TGTGCCAGCAGCTTACAGGCCCGACGGTCAGATACGCAGTATTTT
CASSLQARRSDTQYF
>NA|TRBJ1-2|TRBD1|TRBV7-2|15
TGTGCCAGCAGCTCCCCGGGACAGAAAAACTATGGCTACACCTTC
CASSSPGQKNYGYTF
>NA|TRBJ2-1|NA|TRBV11-2|12
TGTGCCAGCGGCCAACAGGGACGCCTGCAGTTCTTC
CASGQQGRLQFF
>few|TRBJ1-2|NA|TRBV5-6|12
TGTGCCAGCAGCTTGGCAGATTATGGCTACACCTTC
CASSLADYGYTF
>NA|TRBJ1-1|TRBD1|TRBV4-2|15
TGTGCCAGCAGCCAGAGACAGGGGTGGGACACTGAAGCTTTCTTT
CASSQRQGWDTEAFF
>NA|TRBJ1-5|NA|TRBV12-3/TRBV12-4|13
TGTGCCAGCAACAGACAGCCAGATCAGCCCCAGCATTTT
CASNRQPDQPQHF
>NA|TRBJ1-2|NA|TRBV15|14
TGTGCCACCAGCCCACCGAGGTCGATCTATGGCTACACCTTC
CATSPPRSIYGYTF
>NA|TRBJ1-2|NA|TRBV7-9|14
TGTGCCAGCAGCGGGACACTTGTTATGGAAGGCTACACCTTC
CASSGTLVMEGYTF
>NA|TRBJ2-2|TRBD1|TRBV19|17
TGTGCCAGTAGACCGACAGGGGGGAACATCAACGCCGGGGAGCTGTTTTTT
CASRPTGGNINAGELFF
>NA|TRBJ2-5|NA|TRBV5-1|14
TGCGCCAGCAGCTTGGAGGCGGGACGCGAGACCCAGTACTTC
CASSLEAGRETQYF
>NA|TRBJ1-2|NA|TRBV7-2|13
TGTGCCAGCAGTGGAGGGCCTAACTATGGCTACACCTTC
CASSGGPNYGYTF
>NA|TRBJ2-3|NA|TRBV18|13
TGTGCCAGCTCACCCTTGGAGGCAGATACGCAGTATTTT
CASSPLEADTQYF
>NA|TRBJ2-2|TRBD2|TRBV5-5|16
TGTGCCAGCAGCTTAGGACTAGCGGGGGTCACCGGGGAGCTGTTTTTT
CASSLGLAGVTGELFF
>NA|TRBJ1-2|TRBD1|TRBV6-2/TRBV6-3|16
TGTGCCAGCAGTTACCTCTTGACAGGGGGCGGCTATGGCTACACCTTC
CASSYLLTGGGYGYTF
>NA|TRBJ2-2|TRBD1|TRBV3-1/TRBV3-2|16
TGTGCCAGCAGTCCTCGACAGGGGGCGCACACCGGGGAGCTGTTTTTT
CASSPRQGAHTGELFF
>NA|TRBJ1-1|NA|TRBV19|16
TGTGCCAGTAGTATCCCTGAACTCCCAAAAAACACTGAAGCTTTCTTT
CASSIPELPKNTEAFF
>NA|TRBJ1-2|TRBD1|TRBV25-1|15
TGTGCCAGCAGTGAATATACAGGGGGGAACTATGGCTACACCTTC
CASSEYTGGNYGYTF
>NA|TRBJ1-3|NA|TRBV5-1|15
TGCGCCAGCAGCTTGGTGGCCGGGGGTGGAAACACCATATATTTT
CASSLVAGGGNTIYF
>NA|TRBJ2-3|NA|TRBV28|14
TGTGCCAGCAGTTTAAGAGGGTTCACAGATACGCAGTATTTT
CASSLRGFTDTQYF
>NA|TRBJ2-3|NA|TRBV11-2|17
TGTGCCAGCAGCACCAGGACAGCCCTCTTTAGCACAGATACGCAGTATTTT
CASSTRTALFSTDTQYF
>NA|TRBJ2-1|NA|TRBV13|12
TGTGCCAGCAGCTTACCGGGGTATGAGCAGTTCTTC
CASSLPGYEQFF
>NA|TRBJ2-2|TRBD2|TRBV2|13
TGTGCCAGCAGTGAGGGGAGGGCCGGGGAGCTGTTTTTT
CASSEGRAGELFF
>once|TRBJ2-2|NA|TRBV19|13
TGTGCCAGTAGTATTAGCCACACCGGGGAGCTGTTTTTT
CASSISHTGELFF
>NA|TRBJ2-7|TRBD1|TRBV30|15
TGTGCCTGGAGTCTCGGGCGACAGGGAATCTCCGAGCAGTACTTC
CAWSLGRQGISEQYF
>NA|TRBJ1-5|NA|TRBV28|16
TGTGCCAGCAGTTTAACGGGCAGGGCCAGCAATCAGCCCCAGCATTTT
CASSLTGRASNQPQHF
>NA|TRBJ2-1|NA|TRBV29-1|14
TGCAGCGTTGATTCCCCAGGGGTGGACAATGAGCAGTTCTTC
CSVDSPGVDNEQFF
>NA|TRBJ2-1|TRBD1|TRBV27|15
TGTGCCAGCAGCCGGGACAGGGACCTCTACAATGAGCAGTTCTTC
CASSRDRDLYNEQFF
>NA|TRBJ2-7|TRBD1|TRBV5-1|14
TGCGCCAGCAGCAACGACAGGGGAAGCCACGAGCAGTACTTC
CASSNDRGSHEQYF